This TCR beta chain derives from a study of OX40 agonist ivuxolimab in advanced cancers. Exclusion of a patient followed from autoimmune disease history or systemic immunosuppression. The CDR3 spans 14 residues. Germline values: CDR1 SGHTA, CDR2 FQGNSA. V shed 5 bases and J 4 bases; nucleotides not matched to a gene: 7. Sequencing used immunoSEQ multiplex PCR; TCRdb keeps in-frame clones, though not all of them. The sample lists around 110,000 clones, approximately 90% occurring once. The TCR comes from an adult with an advanced solid tumor such as melanoma, head and neck, liver or kidney cancer. The sample in question was CD4+ or CD8+ T cells sorted from blood, obtained in a trial of the OX40 agonist ivuxolimab. The genes are TRBV7-2 and TRBJ2-7, with 8 bases matching TRBD2. In nucleotides, the CDR3 is TGTGCCAGCAGCCCTGGGACTAGTCCATACGAGCAGTACTTC. Translating it yields CASSPGTSPYEQYF.